These 17 T cell receptor beta chains came from one sample sequenced in a study of blood T cell repertoires in COVID-19. Profiling relied on immunoSEQ multiplex PCR, and the TCRdb table lists in-frame clones only, not all of them. The sample gives a few hundred thousand clones, 70% to 90% of which show up once; 3.5% to 5.5% is in the top ten. The sample consisted of PBMCs or T cells enriched from blood (not recorded which). The source is a woman in her 30s who had recovered from COVID-19.

This clone was detected a few times. V and J are TRBV3-1 (or the pseudogene TRBV3-2) and TRBJ2-5, with D tentatively TRBD1 (6 bases). Trimming took off 4 bases at V and 0 bases at J, with 15 bases between the two ends. CDR1 is LGHDT and CDR2 is YNNKEL in the germline V gene (reference sequence). CDR3 length equals 16 residues. The CDR3 DNA reads as TGTGCCAGCAGCCGGATGTTAGGACAGCACCAAGAGACCCAGTACTTC. It yields the protein CASSRMLGQHQETQYF.

This chain links TRBV3-1 (or the pseudogene TRBV3-2) with TRBJ1-4; D is possibly TRBD1 (5 bases). Trimming shortened V by 3 bases and J by 8 bases, and 22 bases separated the two germline ends. Germline V gene data show CDR1 as LGHDT and CDR2 as YNNKEL (reference sequence). The CDR3 runs to 17 residues. The CDR3 nucleotides read TGTGCCAGCAGCCAGGCTCGGGGGGAGGGAAGGGGCGAAAAACTGTTTTTT. It specifies CASSQARGEGRGEKLFF.

The V and J genes are TRBV28 and TRBJ2-5; D not certain. Germline-derived CDR1 and CDR2 are MDHEN and SYDVKM. CDR3 length equals 12 residues. The V gene lost 4 bases and the J gene lost 6 bases, with 9 bases spanning the gap. As DNA, the CDR3 is TGTGCCAGCAGTTATAAGCGACAGACCCAGTACTTC. Translation: CASSYKRQTQYF.

This clone was recorded once. V and J are TRBV6-6 and TRBJ2-7; tentatively, D is TRBD1 (5 bases). The germline V gene encodes CDR1 MNHNY and CDR2 SVGAGI (reference sequence). CDR3 size: 16 residues. V lost 2 bases to trimming and J lost 1 base, with 15 bases between them. The DNA for the CDR3 is TGTGCCAGCAGTTACCCCCCCAGGGTTAGGTCCTACGAGCAGTACTTC. This gives the protein CASSYPPRVRSYEQYF.

This clone has a single count. The gene calls are TRBV2 and TRBJ1-5; tentatively, D is TRBD1 (6 bases). CDR1 and CDR2 from the germline V gene are SNHLY and FYNNEI. Trimming took 4 bases from V and 4 from J, leaving 11 bases between them. The CDR3 runs 14 residues. Here the CDR3 reads CASSVGGQNQPQHF. In DNA, the CDR3 is TGTGCCAGCAGTGTAGGAGGACAGAATCAGCCCCAGCATTTT.

The J gene is TRBJ2-2, the V gene TRBV7-8; D perhaps matches TRBD1 (5 bases). The germline V gene encodes CDR1 SGHVS and CDR2 FQNEAQ. V was pared by 1 base and J by 6 bases, with 15 bases between. The CDR3 length is 16 residues. The DNA for the CDR3 is TGTGCCAGCAGCTTAGTACAGGCGGCGCGGTCCGGGGAGCTGTTTTTT. Protein: CASSLVQAARSGELFF.

The chain carries TRBV18 and TRBJ1-2, with a possible D match to TRBD1 (5 bases). Trimming shortened V by 3 bases and J by 4 bases, and 15 bases separated the two germline ends. This CDR3 region has 15 residues. Per the germline V gene, CDR1 is KGHSH and CDR2 is LQKENI. CDR3 bases: TGTGCCAGCTCACCGGGCGGGGCAGCAATCTATGGCTACACCTTC. It yields the protein CASSPGGAAIYGYTF. The full variable domain, in which reference TRBV18 and TRBJ1-2 provide the parts outside the CDR3, is NAGVMQNPRHLVRRRGQEARLRCSPMKGHSHVYWYRQLPEEGLKFMVYLQKENIIDESGMPKERFSAEFPKEGPSILRIQQVVRGDSAAYFCASSPGGAAIYGYTFGSGTRLTVV.

V is TRBV3-1 (or the pseudogene TRBV3-2) and J is TRBJ2-1; 7 positions match TRBD2. CDR1 LGHDT and CDR2 YNNKEL come from the germline V gene (reference sequence). V lost 0 bases and J lost 0; bases outside the gene matches: 8. The CDR3 runs to 18 residues. As DNA, the CDR3 is TGTGCCAGCAGCCAAGATTTGGGCGGGGGTCGCTCCTACAATGAGCAGTTCTTC. Translating gives CASSQDLGGGRSYNEQFF.

This clone showed up just a few times. The rearrangement joins TRBV11-1 to TRBJ2-7, with D possibly matching TRBD1 (5 bases). The CDR3 is 13 residues long. Germline CDR1 SGHAT, CDR2 FQDESV (reference sequence). V shed 1 base and J shed 5 bases, with 9 bases lying between them. The CDR3 region is CASSLEGQNEQYF. The DNA for the CDR3 is TGTGCCAGCAGCTTAGAGGGGCAGAACGAGCAGTACTTC. The variable domain in full, with the rest retrieved from reference TRBV11-1 and TRBJ2-7, is EAEVAQSPRYKITEKSQAVAFWCDPISGHATLYWYRQILGQGPELLVQFQDESVVDDSQLPKDRFSAERLKGVDSTLKIQPAELGDSAMYLCASSLEGQNEQYFGPGTRLTVT.

This chain connects TRBV19 to TRBJ2-7; 9 positions agree with TRBD2. The germline V gene has CDR1 LNHDA and CDR2 SQIVND (reference sequence). The CDR3 is made up of 16 amino acids. V shed 1 base and J 2 bases; nucleotides not matched to a gene: 6. The CDR3 region has the DNA TGTGCCAGTAGTATAGCCCGGACTAGCGTTGCCTACGAGCAGTACTTC. Its protein is CASSIARTSVAYEQYF.

This clone appeared once. The J gene is TRBJ2-1, the V gene TRBV7-3, with 13 positions matching TRBD2. Germline CDR1 SGHTA, CDR2 FQGTGA. With 5 bases clipped from V and 6 bases from J, the junction kept 4 bases outside the gene matches. The CDR3 is made up of 15 amino acids. The chain's CDR3 is CASSQGLAGTNEQFF. In DNA, the CDR3 is TGTGCCAGCAGCCAGGGACTAGCGGGGACCAATGAGCAGTTCTTC.

Details on this clone: Germline and junction disagree at one end, which may indicate a read error. CDR3 sequence: CASSLGTGPGNTIYF. CDR3 nucleotide sequence: TGCGCCAGCAGTTTGGGGACAGGGCCTGGAAACACCATATATTTT. The gene calls are TRBV5-1 and TRBJ1-3, with TRBD1 identical over 9 bases. The CDR3 has 15 residues. The germline CDR1 and CDR2 sequences are SGHRS and YFSETQ.

V and J are TRBV6-6 and TRBJ1-1; D gene unclear. Trimming removed 0 bases from V and 6 bases from J, with 8 bases in between. The germline V gene has CDR1 MNHNY and CDR2 SVGAGI (reference sequence). There are 13 residues in the CDR3. DNA for the CDR3: TGTGCCAGCAGTTACTCGGGAGTCGCTGAAGCTTTCTTT. It is translated as CASSYSGVAEAFF.

This clone has more than one count but fewer than ten. V and J are TRBV5-1 and TRBJ1-1; TRBD1 aligns across 9 bases. The CDR3 runs 13 residues. The V gene's germline CDR1 is SGHRS and CDR2 YFSETQ. J gave up 5 bases and V 4 bases, and 3 bases lay outside the gene matches. This CDR3 is CASSGDRETEAFF. The CDR3 nucleotides are TGCGCCAGCAGCGGGGACAGGGAAACTGAAGCTTTCTTT.

This clone occurred once. The chain recombines TRBV3-1 (or the pseudogene TRBV3-2) with TRBJ2-3, with 12 bases lining up with TRBD2. Trimming at V came to 0 bases and at J to 6 bases, leaving 4 bases not matched to a gene. Germline CDR1 is LGHDT and CDR2 is YNNKEL (reference sequence). This CDR3 contains 16 residues. CDR3 loop: CASSQEALAGGDTQYF. CDR3 in DNA: TGTGCCAGCAGCCAAGAGGCGCTAGCGGGAGGGGATACGCAGTATTTT.

The V and J genes are TRBV4-2 and TRBJ1-2, with a possible D match to TRBD1 (5 bases). Trimming stripped 0 bases from V and 5 bases from J, with 13 bases between. Germline lookup yields CDR1 LGHNA and CDR2 YNFKEQ. This CDR3 spans 15 amino acids. CDR3 in amino acids: CASSQDGGGIYGYTF. In nucleotides, the CDR3 is TGTGCCAGCAGCCAAGATGGCGGGGGGATTTATGGCTACACCTTC.

V gene TRBV4-1 combines with J gene TRBJ2-7; TRBD2 matches 11 bases. V dropped 3 bases and J dropped 2; count of bases not matched to a gene: 3. The germline CDR1 and CDR2 sequences are MGHRA and YSYEKL. The CDR3 consists of 15 residues. CDR3 region: CASSQLAGGPYEQYF. In DNA form, the CDR3 reads TGCGCCAGCAGCCAGCTAGCGGGGGGTCCCTACGAGCAGTACTTC.